This passage covers 9 T cell receptor beta chains from one sample sequenced in a study of blood T cells in healthy people across ages. Then a second PCR, running about 7 to 11 cycles, was carried out with a sample-barcoded 5' primer and a J-beta primer mix. TCRdb reprocessed the 5' RACE reads via MiXCR and lists one record per CDR3 protein. The table includes some 550,000 distinct CDR3 sequences, 40% to 55% detected once. Source material: blood. These TCRs come from an older man in good health.

This clonotype was recorded a few times. The V and J genes are TRBV24-1 and TRBJ2-3; possibly TRBD1 for D (5 bases). The CDR3 runs 13 residues. From germline, CDR1 is KGHDR and CDR2 SFDVKD. Deletions cut 2 bases from V and 7 bases from J, with 9 bases between. CDR3 residues: CATSDSKGYTQYF. CDR3 bases: TGTGCCACCAGTGATTCCAAGGGGTATACGCAGTATTTT.

This clonotype was seen a few times. The chain uses TRBV12-3 or TRBV12-4 and TRBJ1-5; possible D gene TRBD1, 5 bases. V was trimmed by 3 bases and J by 0 bases, leaving 18 bases between them. This CDR3 spans 18 amino acids. The CDR3 sequence is CASSFDPWGKDSNQPQHF. CDR3 DNA: TGTGCCAGCAGTTTTGACCCGTGGGGGAAGGATAGCAATCAGCCCCAGCATTTT.

The chain recombines TRBV15 with TRBJ2-1; D is unresolved. The V end was cut by 8 bases, the J end by 8 bases, with 13 bases between. Germline CDR1 is LNHNV and CDR2 is YYDKDF (reference sequence). The CDR3 runs to 12 residues. CDR3 residues: CATARQLDEQFF. As DNA, the CDR3 is TGTGCCACCGCACGGCAATTGGATGAGCAGTTCTTC.

This sequence joins TRBV28 and TRBJ2-7, with D possibly called TRBD1 or TRBD2 (5 bases each). The CDR3 has 14 residues. Looked up from germline, CDR1 is MDHEN and CDR2 is SYDVKM. V was shortened by 4 bases and J by 5 bases, with 15 bases between the two germline ends. The CDR3 DNA reads TGTGCCAGCAGTTACGGGGCGGGCGTAAACGAGCAGTACTTC. Protein product: CASSYGAGVNEQYF.

The chain carries TRBV29-1 and TRBJ1-1; weak D call: TRBD1 (5 bases). V dropped 5 bases and J dropped 0 bases, with 10 bases sitting between them. The CDR3 is 13 residues long. The germline V gene encodes CDR1 SQVTM and CDR2 ANQGSEA. CDR3 amino acids: CSVRAGLNTEAFF. CDR3 nucleotides: TGCAGCGTTCGGGCAGGGCTGAACACTGAAGCTTTCTTT.

About this clonotype itself: A much more abundant neighbour one base away suggests this may be a read error. The chain employs TRBV6-5 and TRBJ2-4; TRBD1 aligns across 9 bases. The DNA matches TRBJ2-7 better at its end, which makes the J call doubtful. From germline, CDR1 is MNHEY and CDR2 SVGAGI. CDR3 length: 15 residues. The CDR3 sequence is CAAATTWTGVYEQYF. CDR3 bases: TGTGCCGCCGCAACAACGTGGACAGGGGTCTACGAGCAGTACTTC.

The genes are TRBV20-1 and TRBJ2-3; D is unclear. Germline V gives CDR1 DFQATT, CDR2 SNEGSKA (reference sequence). The CDR3 is 13 residues long. The V gene lost 1 base and the J gene lost 7 bases, with 12 bases spanning the gap. The CDR3 DNA is TGCAGTGCTAGAGGAATAGGCTCCTATACGCAGTATTTT. Translated: CSARGIGSYTQYF.

This sequence joins TRBV29-1 and TRBJ2-7; 8 bases map to TRBD2. CDR1 is SQVTM and CDR2 is ANQGSEA in the germline V gene. Trimming cost V 4 bases and J 1 base; bases outside gene matches: 3. The CDR3 loop spans 13 amino acids. The CDR3 DNA is TGCAGCGTTGGAGCGGGAGCGTCCTACGAGCAGTACTTC. It encodes CSVGAGASYEQYF.

This clonotype has a handful of counts. In DNA form, the CDR3 reads TGTGCCAGCAGCTTAGCGGGGGGGCGCTTTTATGGCTACACCTTC. Its translation: CASSLAGGRFYGYTF. The rearrangement links TRBV7-9 to TRBJ1-2; tentative D call: TRBD1 (6 bases). Germline CDR1 reads SEHNR; CDR2 reads FQNEAQ (reference sequence). Trimming removed 0 bases from V and 5 bases from J, with 13 bases in between. This CDR3 has 15 residues.